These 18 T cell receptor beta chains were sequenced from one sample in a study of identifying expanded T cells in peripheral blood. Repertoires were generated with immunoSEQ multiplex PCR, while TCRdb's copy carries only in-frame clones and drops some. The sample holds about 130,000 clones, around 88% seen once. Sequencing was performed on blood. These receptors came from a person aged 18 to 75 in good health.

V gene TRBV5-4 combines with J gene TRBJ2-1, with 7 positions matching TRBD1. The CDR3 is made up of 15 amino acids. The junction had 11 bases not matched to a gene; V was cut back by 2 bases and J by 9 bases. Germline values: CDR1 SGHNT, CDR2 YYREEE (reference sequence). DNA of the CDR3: TGTGCCAGCAGCTTTTACTTGACAGGGATTACTGAGCAGTTCTTC. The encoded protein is CASSFYLTGITEQFF.

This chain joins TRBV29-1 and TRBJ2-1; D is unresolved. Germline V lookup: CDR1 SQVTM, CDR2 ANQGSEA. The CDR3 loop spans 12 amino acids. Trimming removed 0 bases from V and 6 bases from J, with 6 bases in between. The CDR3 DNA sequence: TGCAGCGTTGAAGATGACGGCAATGAGCAGTTCTTC. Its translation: CSVEDDGNEQFF.

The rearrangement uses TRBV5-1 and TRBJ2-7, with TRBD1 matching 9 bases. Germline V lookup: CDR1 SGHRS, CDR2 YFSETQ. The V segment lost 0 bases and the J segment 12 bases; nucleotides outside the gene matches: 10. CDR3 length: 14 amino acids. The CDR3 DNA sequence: TGCGCCAGCAGCTTGGAACAGGGGGCACTTCCGGGGTACTTC. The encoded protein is CASSLEQGALPGYF.

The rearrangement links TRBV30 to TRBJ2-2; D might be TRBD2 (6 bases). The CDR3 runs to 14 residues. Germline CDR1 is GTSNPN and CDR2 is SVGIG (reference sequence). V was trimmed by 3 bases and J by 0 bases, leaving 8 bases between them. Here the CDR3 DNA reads TGTGCCTGGAGGCGGAGGGCGAACACCGGGGAGCTGTTTTTT. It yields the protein CAWRRRANTGELFF.

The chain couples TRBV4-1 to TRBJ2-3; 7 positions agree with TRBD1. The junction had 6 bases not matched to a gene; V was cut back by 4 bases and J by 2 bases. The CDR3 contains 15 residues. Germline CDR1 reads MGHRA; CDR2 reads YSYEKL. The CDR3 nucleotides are TGCGCCAGCAGCCCACTTACAGGGGCCACAGATACGCAGTATTTT. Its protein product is CASSPLTGATDTQYF.

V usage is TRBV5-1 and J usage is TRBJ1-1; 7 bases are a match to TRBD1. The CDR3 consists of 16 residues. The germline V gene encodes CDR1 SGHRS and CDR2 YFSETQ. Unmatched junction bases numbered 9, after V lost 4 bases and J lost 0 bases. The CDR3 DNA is TGCGCCAGCAGCCTGGGAGGGGACAGCATGAACACTGAAGCTTTCTTT. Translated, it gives CASSLGGDSMNTEAFF.

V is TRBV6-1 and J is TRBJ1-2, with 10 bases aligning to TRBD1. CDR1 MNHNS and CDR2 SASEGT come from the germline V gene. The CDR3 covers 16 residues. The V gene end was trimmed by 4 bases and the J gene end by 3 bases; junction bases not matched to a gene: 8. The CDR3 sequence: CASSGTTGGKDYGYTF. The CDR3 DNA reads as TGTGCCAGCAGTGGGACGACAGGGGGCAAAGACTATGGCTACACCTTC.

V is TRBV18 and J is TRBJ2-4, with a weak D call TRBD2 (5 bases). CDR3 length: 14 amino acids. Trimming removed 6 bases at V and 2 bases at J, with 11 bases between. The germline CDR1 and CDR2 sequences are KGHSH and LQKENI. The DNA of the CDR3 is TGTGCCAGCTCCCCGGGGTCATCCAAAAACATTCAGTACTTC. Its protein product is CASSPGSSKNIQYF.

In nucleotides, the CDR3 is TGCGCCAGCAGCCCCAGGACTGAAATGAACACTGAAGCTTTCTTT. It encodes CASSPRTEMNTEAFF. The chain joins TRBV5-1 to TRBJ1-1; no definite D call. V shed 4 bases and J shed 0 bases, with 13 bases lying between them. CDR3 length: 15 residues. The V gene's germline CDR1 is SGHRS and CDR2 YFSETQ.

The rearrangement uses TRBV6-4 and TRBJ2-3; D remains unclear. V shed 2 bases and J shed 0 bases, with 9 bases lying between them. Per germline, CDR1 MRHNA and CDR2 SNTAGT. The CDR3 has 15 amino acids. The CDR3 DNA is TGTGCCAGCAGTGACACTCCACTTAGCACAGATACGCAGTATTTT. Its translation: CASSDTPLSTDTQYF.

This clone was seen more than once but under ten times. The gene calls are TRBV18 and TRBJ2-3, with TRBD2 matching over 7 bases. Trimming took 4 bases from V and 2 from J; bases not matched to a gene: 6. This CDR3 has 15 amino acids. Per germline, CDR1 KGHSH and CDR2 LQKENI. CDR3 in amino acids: CASSRTSLNTDTQYF. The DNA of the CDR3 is TGTGCCAGCTCACGGACTAGTCTCAACACAGATACGCAGTATTTT.

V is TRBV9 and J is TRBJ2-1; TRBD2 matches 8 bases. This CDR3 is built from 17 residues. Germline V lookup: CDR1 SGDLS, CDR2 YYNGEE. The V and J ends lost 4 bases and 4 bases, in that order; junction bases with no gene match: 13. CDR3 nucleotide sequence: TGTGCCAGCAGCCCCAGGACTAGCCGGGAATTATACAATGAGCAGTTCTTC. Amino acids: CASSPRTSRELYNEQFF.

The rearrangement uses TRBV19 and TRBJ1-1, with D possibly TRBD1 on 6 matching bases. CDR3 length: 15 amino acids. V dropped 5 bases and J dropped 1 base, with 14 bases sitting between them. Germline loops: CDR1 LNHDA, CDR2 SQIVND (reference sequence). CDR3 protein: CASSADRFKNTEAFF. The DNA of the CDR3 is TGTGCCAGTAGTGCAGACAGGTTCAAGAACACTGAAGCTTTCTTT.

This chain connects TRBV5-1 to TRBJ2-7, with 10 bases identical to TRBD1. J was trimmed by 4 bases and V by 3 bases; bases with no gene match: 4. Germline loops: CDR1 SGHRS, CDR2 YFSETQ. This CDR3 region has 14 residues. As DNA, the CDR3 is TGCGCCAGCAGCTGGGACAGGGGACCGTACGAGCAGTACTTC. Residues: CASSWDRGPYEQYF.

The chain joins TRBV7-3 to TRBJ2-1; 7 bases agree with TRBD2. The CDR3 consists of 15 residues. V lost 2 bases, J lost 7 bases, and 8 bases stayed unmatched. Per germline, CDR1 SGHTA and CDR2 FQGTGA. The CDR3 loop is CASSLQLANLNEQFF. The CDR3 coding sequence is TGTGCCAGCAGCTTACAACTAGCGAATCTAAATGAGCAGTTCTTC. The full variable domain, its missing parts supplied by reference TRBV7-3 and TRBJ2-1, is GAGVSQTPSNKVTEKGKYVELRCDPISGHTALYWYRQSLGQGPEFLIYFQGTGAADDSGLPNDRFFAVRPEGSVSTLKIQRTERGDSAVYLCASSLQLANLNEQFFGPGTRLTVL.

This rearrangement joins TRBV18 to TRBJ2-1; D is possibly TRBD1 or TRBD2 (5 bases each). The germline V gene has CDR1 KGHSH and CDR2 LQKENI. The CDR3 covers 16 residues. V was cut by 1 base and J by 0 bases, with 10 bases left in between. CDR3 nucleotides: TGTGCCAGCTCACCACGGGACGTAAGCTCCTACAATGAGCAGTTCTTC. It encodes CASSPRDVSSYNEQFF.

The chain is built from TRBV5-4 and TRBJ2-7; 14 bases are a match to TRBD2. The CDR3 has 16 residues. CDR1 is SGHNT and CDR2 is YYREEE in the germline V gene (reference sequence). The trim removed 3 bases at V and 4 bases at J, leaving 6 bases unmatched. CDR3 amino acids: CASSSGTSGRRYEQYF. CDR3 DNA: TGTGCCAGCAGCTCAGGGACTAGCGGGAGAAGGTACGAGCAGTACTTC.

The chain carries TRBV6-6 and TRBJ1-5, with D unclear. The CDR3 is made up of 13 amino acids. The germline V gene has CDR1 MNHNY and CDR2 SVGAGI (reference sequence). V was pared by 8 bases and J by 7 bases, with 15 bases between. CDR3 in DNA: TGTGCCAGCGGGGTTGGTCCGGGGCAGCCCCAGCATTTT. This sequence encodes CASGVGPGQPQHF.